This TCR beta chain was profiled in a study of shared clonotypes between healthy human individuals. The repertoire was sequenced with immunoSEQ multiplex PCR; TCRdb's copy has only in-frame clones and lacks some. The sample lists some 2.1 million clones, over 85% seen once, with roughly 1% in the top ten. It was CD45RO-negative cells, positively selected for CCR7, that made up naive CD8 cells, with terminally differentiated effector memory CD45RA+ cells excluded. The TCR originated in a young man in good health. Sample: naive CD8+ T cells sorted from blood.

CDR3 nucleotide sequence: TGTGCCAGCAGCCCAGGGGGGACTAGCGGGAGTCCGAACACCGGGGAGCTGTTTTTT. Amino acids: CASSPGGTSGSPNTGELFF. V is TRBV9 and J is TRBJ2-2; 14 positions agree with TRBD2. Unmatched junction bases numbered 8, after V lost 4 bases and J lost 0 bases. This CDR3 contains 19 residues. The germline V gene has CDR1 SGDLS and CDR2 YYNGEE.